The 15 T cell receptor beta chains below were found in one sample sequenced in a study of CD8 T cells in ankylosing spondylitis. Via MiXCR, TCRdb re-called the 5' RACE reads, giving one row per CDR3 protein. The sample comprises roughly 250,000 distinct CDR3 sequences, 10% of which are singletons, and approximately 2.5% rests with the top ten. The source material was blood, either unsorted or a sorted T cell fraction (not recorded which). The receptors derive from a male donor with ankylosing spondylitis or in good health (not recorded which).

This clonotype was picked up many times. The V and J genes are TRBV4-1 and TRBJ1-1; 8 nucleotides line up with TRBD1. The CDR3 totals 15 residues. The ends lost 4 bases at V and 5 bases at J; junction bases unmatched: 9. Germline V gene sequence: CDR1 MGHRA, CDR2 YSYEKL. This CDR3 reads CASSRENRGMTEAFF. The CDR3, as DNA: TGCGCCAGCAGCCGCGAAAACAGGGGGATGACTGAAGCTTTCTTT.

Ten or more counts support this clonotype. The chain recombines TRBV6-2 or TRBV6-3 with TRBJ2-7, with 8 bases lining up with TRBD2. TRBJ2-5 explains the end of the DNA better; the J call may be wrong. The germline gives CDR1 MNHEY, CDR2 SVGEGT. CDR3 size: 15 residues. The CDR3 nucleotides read TGTGCCAGCAGTAGGGGAGACCCAACTAGCGGGACCCAGTACTTC. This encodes CASSRGDPTSGTQYF.

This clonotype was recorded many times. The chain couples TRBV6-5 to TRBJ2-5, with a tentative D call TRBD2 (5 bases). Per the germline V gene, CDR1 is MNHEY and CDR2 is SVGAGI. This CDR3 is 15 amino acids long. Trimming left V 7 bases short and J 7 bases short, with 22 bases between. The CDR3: CASTSSPMALGTQYF. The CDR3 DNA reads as TGTGCCAGCACTTCTAGCCCCATGGCCTTGGGGACCCAGTACTTC.

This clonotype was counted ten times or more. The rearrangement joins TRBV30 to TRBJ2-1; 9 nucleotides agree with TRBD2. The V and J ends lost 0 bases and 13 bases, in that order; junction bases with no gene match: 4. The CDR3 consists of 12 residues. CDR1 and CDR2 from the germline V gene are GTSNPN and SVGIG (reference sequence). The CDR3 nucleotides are TGTGCCTGGAGTGTTAGCGGGAGCCTTCAGTTCTTC. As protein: CAWSVSGSLQFF.

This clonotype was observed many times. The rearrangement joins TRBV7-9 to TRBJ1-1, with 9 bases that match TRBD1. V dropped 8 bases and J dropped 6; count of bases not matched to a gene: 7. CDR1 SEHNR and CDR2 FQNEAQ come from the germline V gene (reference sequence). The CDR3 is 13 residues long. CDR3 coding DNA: TGTGCCAGCGCGGGACAGGGCTTTCCTGAAGCTTTCTTT. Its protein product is CASAGQGFPEAFF.

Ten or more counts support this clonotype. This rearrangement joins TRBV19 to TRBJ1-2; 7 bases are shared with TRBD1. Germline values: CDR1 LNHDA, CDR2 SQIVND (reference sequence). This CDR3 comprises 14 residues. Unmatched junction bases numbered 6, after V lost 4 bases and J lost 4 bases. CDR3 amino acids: CASSTQTGSYGYTF. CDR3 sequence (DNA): TGTGCCAGTAGTACACAGACAGGGAGCTATGGCTACACCTTC. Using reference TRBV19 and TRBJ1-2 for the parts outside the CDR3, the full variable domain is DGGITQSPKYLFRKEGQNVTLSCEQNLNHDAMYWYRQDPGQGLRLIYYSQIVNDFQKGDIAEGYSVSREKKESFPLTVTSAQKNPTAFYLCASSTQTGSYGYTFGSGTRLTVV.

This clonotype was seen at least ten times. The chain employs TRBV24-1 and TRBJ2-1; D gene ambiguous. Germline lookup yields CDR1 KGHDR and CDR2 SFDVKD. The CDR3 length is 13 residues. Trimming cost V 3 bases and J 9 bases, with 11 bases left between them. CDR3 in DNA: TGTGCCACCAGTGATCCGGGCATGGGTGAGCAGTTCTTC. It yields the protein CATSDPGMGEQFF.

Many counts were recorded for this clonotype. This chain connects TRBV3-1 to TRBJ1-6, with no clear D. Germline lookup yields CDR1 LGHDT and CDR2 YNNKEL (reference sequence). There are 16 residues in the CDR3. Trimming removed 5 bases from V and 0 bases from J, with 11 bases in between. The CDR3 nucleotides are TGTGCCAGCAGCAGAAACGGATACTCCTATAATTCACCCCTCCACTTT. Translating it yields CASSRNGYSYNSPLHF.

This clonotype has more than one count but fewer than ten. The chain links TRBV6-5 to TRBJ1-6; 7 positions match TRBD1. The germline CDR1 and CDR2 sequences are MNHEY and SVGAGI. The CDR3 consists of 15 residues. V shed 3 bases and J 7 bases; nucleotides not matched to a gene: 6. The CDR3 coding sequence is TGTGCCAGCAGTTATGAGGGGGCTGTGAATTCACCCCTCCACTTT. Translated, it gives CASSYEGAVNSPLHF.

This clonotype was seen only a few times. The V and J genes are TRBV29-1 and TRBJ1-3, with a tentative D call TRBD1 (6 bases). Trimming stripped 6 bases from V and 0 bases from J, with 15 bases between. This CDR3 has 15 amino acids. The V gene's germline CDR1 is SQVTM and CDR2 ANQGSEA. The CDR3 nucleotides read TGCAGCGTGACAGGTGGACACAGCTCTGGAAACACCATATATTTT. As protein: CSVTGGHSSGNTIYF. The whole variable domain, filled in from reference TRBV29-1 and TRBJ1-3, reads SAVISQKPSRDICQRGTSLTIQCQVDSQVTMMFWYRQQPGQSLTLIATANQGSEATYESGFVIDKFPISRPNLTFSTLTVSNMSPEDSSIYLCSVTGGHSSGNTIYFGEGSWLTVV.

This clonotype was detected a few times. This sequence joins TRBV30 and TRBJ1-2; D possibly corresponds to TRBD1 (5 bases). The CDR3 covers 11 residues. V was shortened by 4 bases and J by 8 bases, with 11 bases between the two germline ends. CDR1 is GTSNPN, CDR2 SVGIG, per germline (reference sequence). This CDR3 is CAWTGGSGYTF. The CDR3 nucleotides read TGTGCCTGGACGGGGGGATCGGGCTACACCTTC.

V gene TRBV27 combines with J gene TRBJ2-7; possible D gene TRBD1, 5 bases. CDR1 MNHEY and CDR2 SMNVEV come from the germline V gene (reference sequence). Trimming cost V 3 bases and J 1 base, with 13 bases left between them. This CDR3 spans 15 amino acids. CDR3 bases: TGTGCCAGCAGTTTCACGGCAGGGATGTCCTACGAGCAGTACTTC. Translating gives CASSFTAGMSYEQYF.

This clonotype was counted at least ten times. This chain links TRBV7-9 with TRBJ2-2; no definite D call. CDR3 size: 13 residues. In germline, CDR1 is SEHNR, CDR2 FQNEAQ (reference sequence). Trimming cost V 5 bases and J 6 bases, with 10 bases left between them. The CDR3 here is CASSPEWAGELFF. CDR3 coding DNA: TGTGCCAGCAGCCCCGAGTGGGCCGGGGAGCTGTTTTTT. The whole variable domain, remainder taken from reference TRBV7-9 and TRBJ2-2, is DTGVSQNPRHKITKRGQNVTFRCDPISEHNRLYWYRQTLGQGPEFLTYFQNEAQLEKSRLLSDRFSAERPKGSFSTLEIQRTEQGDSAMYLCASSPEWAGELFFGEGSRLTVL.

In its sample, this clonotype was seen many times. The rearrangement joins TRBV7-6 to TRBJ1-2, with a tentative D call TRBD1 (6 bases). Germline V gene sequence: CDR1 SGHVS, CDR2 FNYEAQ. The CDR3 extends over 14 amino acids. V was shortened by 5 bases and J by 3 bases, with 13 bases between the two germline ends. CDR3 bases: TGTGCCAGCAGCCCCCGGACAGAAGACTATGGCTACACCTTC. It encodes CASSPRTEDYGYTF.

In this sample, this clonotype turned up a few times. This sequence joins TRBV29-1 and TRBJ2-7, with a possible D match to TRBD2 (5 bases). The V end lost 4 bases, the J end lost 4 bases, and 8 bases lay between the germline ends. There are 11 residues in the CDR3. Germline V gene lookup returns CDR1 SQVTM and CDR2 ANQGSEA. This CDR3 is CSVATGYEQYF. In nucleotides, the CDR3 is TGCAGCGTTGCAACGGGGTACGAGCAGTACTTC.